These 15 T cell receptor beta chains were sequenced from one sample in a study of glioma-infiltrating T cells after dendritic cell vaccination. Assay: immunoSEQ multiplex PCR; the TCRdb copy retains only in-frame clones and omits some. The data contain more than 75,000 clones, roughly four fifths of them singletons. Time point specified: after dendritic cell vaccination, including at tumor progression/relapse. The sample consisted of blood, taken after dendritic cell vaccination. The receptor set was obtained from a human donor with glioblastoma.

The V and J genes are TRBV5-6 and TRBJ2-2; 8 nucleotides line up with TRBD2. V was clipped by 4 bases and J by 7 bases; unmatched bases: 15. The CDR3 is 17 amino acids. Germline CDR1 is SGHDT and CDR2 is YYEEEE. The CDR3 nucleotides read TGTGCCAGCAGCCCGTTGTTCGGGGGGGCCTATGGCGGGGAGCTGTTTTTT. Its translation: CASSPLFGGAYGGELFF.

This sequence joins TRBV14 and TRBJ2-7, with TRBD1 matching 9 bases. The CDR3 covers 14 residues. The ends lost 5 bases at V and 6 bases at J; junction bases unmatched: 8. The germline V gene has CDR1 SGHDN and CDR2 FVKESK. CDR3 protein: CASSLGQGFVEQYF. CDR3 sequence (DNA): TGTGCCAGCAGCTTAGGACAGGGGTTTGTCGAGCAGTACTTC.

This chain joins TRBV6-1 and TRBJ2-7, with D possibly TRBD1 on 6 matching bases. V was shortened by 5 bases and J by 0 bases, with 11 bases between the two germline ends. Germline assignment: CDR1 MNHNS and CDR2 SASEGT. The CDR3 loop spans 14 amino acids. In nucleotides, the CDR3 is TGTGCCAGCAGTTTTAGGACAGCCTCCTACGAGCAGTACTTC. This translates into CASSFRTASYEQYF.

In DNA, the CDR3 is TGTGCCAGCAGCTCCAACCTCAACAGGGGAAACGAGCAGTACTTC. Translated, it gives CASSSNLNRGNEQYF. The chain couples TRBV5-4 to TRBJ2-7; 7 bases line up with TRBD1. The CDR3 contains 15 residues. The germline gives CDR1 SGHNT, CDR2 YYREEE (reference sequence). V was pared by 3 bases and J by 5 bases, with 11 bases of the junction left unmatched.

This clone showed up just a few times. V is TRBV7-9 and J is TRBJ1-3; possibly TRBD1 for D (6 bases). Per the germline V gene, CDR1 is SEHNR and CDR2 is FQNEAQ (reference sequence). V lost 1 base, J lost 0 bases, and 16 bases lay in between. CDR3 size: 18 residues. The CDR3 here is CASSLGLAGESSGNTIYF. The CDR3 region has the DNA TGTGCCAGCAGCTTAGGTTTGGCAGGGGAGAGCTCTGGAAACACCATATATTTT.

This rearrangement joins TRBV18 to TRBJ2-7, with 9 nucleotides matching TRBD1. Per the germline V gene, CDR1 is KGHSH and CDR2 is LQKENI. CDR3 size: 12 residues. Unmatched junction bases numbered 1, after V lost 6 bases and J lost 4 bases. The CDR3 DNA reads as TGTGCCAGCTCGACAGGGGGTTACGAGCAGTACTTC. Residues: CASSTGGYEQYF. Variable domain in full (rest from reference TRBV18 and TRBJ2-7): NAGVMQNPRHLVRRRGQEARLRCSPMKGHSHVYWYRQLPEEGLKFMVYLQKENIIDESGMPKERFSAEFPKEGPSILRIQQVVRGDSAAYFCASSTGGYEQYFGPGTRLTVT.

The chain uses TRBV19 and TRBJ1-1; weak D call: TRBD1 (5 bases). This CDR3 comprises 16 residues. Trimming stripped 8 bases from V and 3 bases from J, with 22 bases between. The germline V gene encodes CDR1 LNHDA and CDR2 SQIVND (reference sequence). The CDR3 DNA reads as TGTGCCAGTGGGGGGACGGACGGCAAGTTTGACACTGAAGCTTTCTTT. Translation: CASGGTDGKFDTEAFF.

Concerning this clone: Mismatch with germline at one junction end may stem from a read error. The chain uses TRBV11-2 and TRBJ1-2; tentative D call: TRBD1 (6 bases). The CDR3 contains 14 residues. Germline values: CDR1 SGHAT, CDR2 FQNNGV. This CDR3 is CASRLGGGKVGYTF. CDR3 bases: TGTGCCAGCAGATTAGGGGGGGGCAAGGTTGGCTACACCTTC. Together with reference TRBV11-2 and TRBJ1-2, the CDR3 gives the full variable domain: EAGVAQSPRYKIIEKRQSVAFWCNPISGHATLYWYQQILGQGPKLLIQFQNNGVVDDSQLPKDRFSAERLKGVDSTLKIQPAKLEDSAVYLCASRLGGGKVGYTFGSGTRLTVV.

The chain couples TRBV7-3 to TRBJ2-2; D is uncertain. The CDR3 contains 14 residues. The V and J ends lost 1 base and 6 bases respectively, with 9 bases between them. Germline V lookup: CDR1 SGHTA, CDR2 FQGTGA. The CDR3 DNA is TGTGCCAGCAGCTTAAGTGCAGATCCCGGGGAGCTGTTTTTT. As protein: CASSLSADPGELFF.

The chain combines TRBV6-5 with TRBJ1-4; D is unclear. CDR1 MNHEY and CDR2 SVGAGI come from the germline V gene. V was pared by 6 bases and J by 6 bases, with 14 bases between. The CDR3 is made up of 14 amino acids. DNA of the CDR3: TGTGCCAGCAGATTCGAGGCCAGAGATGAAAAACTGTTTTTT. Its protein product is CASRFEARDEKLFF.

As to this clone: The junction departs from the called germline gene at one end, perhaps through a read error. In nucleotides, the CDR3 is TGTGCCAGCAGTGGTGGGACGGGGGAGTACACAGGTACGCAGTATTTT. It specifies CASSGGTGEYTGTQYF. The V gene is TRBV25-1, the J gene TRBJ2-3, with a tentative D call TRBD2 (6 bases). CDR1 and CDR2 (germline): MGHDK, SYGVNS. There are 16 residues in the CDR3.

V is TRBV25-1 and J is TRBJ1-3, with TRBD1 as a possible D gene (5 bases). The V end was cut by 1 base, the J end by 2 bases, with 6 bases between. Germline CDR1 is MGHDK and CDR2 is SYGVNS. The CDR3 is made up of 14 amino acids. DNA for the CDR3: TGTGCCAGCAGTGAATCAGGGACTGGAAACACCATATATTTT. This translates into CASSESGTGNTIYF.

V usage is TRBV4-1 and J usage is TRBJ2-2, with D possibly being TRBD2 (6 bases). Looked up from germline, CDR1 is MGHRA and CDR2 is YSYEKL. This CDR3 region has 16 residues. V lost 4 bases to trimming and J lost 0 bases, with 12 bases between them. CDR3 region: CASSLRVAANTGELFF. The DNA of the CDR3 is TGCGCCAGCAGCCTTCGGGTAGCGGCGAACACCGGGGAGCTGTTTTTT.

V usage is TRBV25-1 and J usage is TRBJ2-2, with a possible D match to TRBD1 (5 bases). V lost 3 bases, J lost 6 bases, and 14 bases lay in between. The germline V gene has CDR1 MGHDK and CDR2 SYGVNS. The CDR3 covers 15 residues. The CDR3 DNA sequence: TGTGCCAGCAGTGACCCAAGGGGAAGGGCCGGGGAGCTGTTTTTT. Its translation: CASSDPRGRAGELFF.

The rearrangement joins TRBV6-1 to TRBJ2-5; 9 nucleotides line up with TRBD1. The CDR3 consists of 15 residues. Germline-derived CDR1 and CDR2 are MNHNS and SASEGT. Trimming cost V 0 bases and J 5 bases; bases outside gene matches: 4. As DNA, the CDR3 is TGTGCCAGCAGTGAAGCTACAGGGGGCCGGGAGACCCAGTACTTC. Translated: CASSEATGGRETQYF.